The T cell receptor (beta chain) under discussion was sequenced for a study of blood T cells in healthy people across ages. CDR1 SGHTS and CDR2 YDEGEE come from the germline V gene. This CDR3 is 15 amino acids long. Trimming took off 4 bases at V and 0 bases at J, with 11 bases between the two ends. The amount of total RNA extracted per sample was at least 5 micrograms. This clonotype was counted between two and nine times. Using a J-beta primer mix together with a sample-barcoded 5' primer, a second PCR was run for about 6 to 11 cycles. TCRdb re-derived calls from the 5' RACE reads in MiXCR, one entry per CDR3 protein. In the table there are 750,000 to 850,000 distinct CDR3 sequences, 25% of which are singletons. These data were likewise used in another study, on T cells of mothers and their children.

This chain joins TRBV5-8 and TRBJ2-1; D may be TRBD2 (6 bases). The receptor was derived from a boy younger than 18 in good health. Sequenced: blood. CDR3: CASSLSSVSYNEQFF. In DNA, the CDR3 is TGTGCCAGCAGCCTTTCTAGCGTCTCCTACAATGAGCAGTTCTTC.